In this sample, the clone carrying this T cell receptor (beta chain) turned up many times. The antigen is undetermined. The sample belongs to a study of T cell repertoires in cytomegalovirus infection. From the reads, TCRdb called clonotypes with MiXCR, one entry per CDR3 protein. The sample has over 100,000 distinct CDR3 sequences; about a tenth are singletons. The study, taken as a whole, reports: Within the response measured ex vivo, HLA-C-restricted CMV-specific TCR beta clonotypes were dominant.

The germline gives CDR1 SGHTA, CDR2 FQGNSA. V lost 1 base to trimming and J lost 0 bases, with 7 bases between them. The CDR3 length is 16 residues. The chain couples TRBV7-2 to TRBJ2-6; D remains unclear. The specimen sequenced was PBMCs, sequenced either directly or after in vitro stimulation (not recorded which). The TCR comes from a human donor in good health (CMV status not recorded). Some clones in this sample may be carry-over from other donors' samples. The CDR3 loop is CASSLVSDSGANVLTF. The CDR3 DNA reads TGTGCCAGCAGCTTAGTGTCGGACTCTGGGGCCAACGTCCTGACTTTC.